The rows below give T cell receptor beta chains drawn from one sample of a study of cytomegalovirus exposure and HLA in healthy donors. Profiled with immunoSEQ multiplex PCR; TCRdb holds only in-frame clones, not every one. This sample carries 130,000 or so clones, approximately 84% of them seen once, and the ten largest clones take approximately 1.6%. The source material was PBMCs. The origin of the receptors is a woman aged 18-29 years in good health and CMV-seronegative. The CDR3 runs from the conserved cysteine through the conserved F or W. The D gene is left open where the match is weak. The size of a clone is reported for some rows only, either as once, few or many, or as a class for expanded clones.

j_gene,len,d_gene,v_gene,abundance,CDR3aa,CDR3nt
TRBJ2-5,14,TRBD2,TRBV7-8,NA,CASSSGTTQETQYF,TGTGCCAGCAGCTCCGGGACTACCCAAGAGACCCAGTACTTC
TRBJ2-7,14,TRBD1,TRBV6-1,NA,CASSEQGAGYEQYF,TGTGCCAGCAGTGAACAGGGGGCGGGATACGAGCAGTACTTC
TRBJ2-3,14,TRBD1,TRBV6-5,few,CASSYGQGGDTQYF,TGTGCCAGCAGTTACGGACAGGGCGGTGATACGCAGTATTTT
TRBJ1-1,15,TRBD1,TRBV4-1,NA,CASSQAGTENTEAFF,TGCGCCAGCAGCCAGGCCGGGACAGAGAACACTGAAGCTTTCTTT
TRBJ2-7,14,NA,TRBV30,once,CAWSVGGFLGEQYF,TGTGCCTGGAGTGTTGGGGGCTTCTTAGGCGAGCAGTACTTC
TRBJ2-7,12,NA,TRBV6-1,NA,CGTGGSTYEQYF,TGCGGGACTGGGGGGTCAACCTACGAGCAGTACTTC
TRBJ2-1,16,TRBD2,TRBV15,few,CATSRVGLAAYNEQFF,TGTGCCACCAGCAGAGTGGGACTAGCGGCGTACAATGAGCAGTTCTTC
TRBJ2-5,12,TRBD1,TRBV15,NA,CATLDRGETQYF,TGTGCCACCTTGGACAGGGGAGAGACCCAGTACTTC
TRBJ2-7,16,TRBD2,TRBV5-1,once,CASSYGTSGVTYEQYF,TGCGCCAGCAGCTACGGGACTAGCGGGGTTACCTACGAGCAGTACTTC
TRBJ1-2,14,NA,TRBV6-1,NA,CASSEFRFDYGYTF,TGTGCCAGCAGTGAGTTCAGATTTGACTATGGCTACACCTTC
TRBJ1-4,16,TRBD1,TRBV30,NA,CAWSPFAGQGDEKLFF,TGTGCCTGGAGTCCCTTCGCGGGACAGGGGGATGAAAAACTGTTTTTT
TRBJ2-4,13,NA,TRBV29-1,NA,CSVAWAAKNIQYF,TGCAGCGTTGCGTGGGCCGCCAAAAACATTCAGTACTTC
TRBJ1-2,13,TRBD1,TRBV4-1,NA,CASRSGGDYGYTF,TGCGCCAGCAGGTCAGGGGGAGACTATGGCTACACCTTC
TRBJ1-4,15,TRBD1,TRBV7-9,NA,CSSSSRTGANEKLFF,TGTTCCAGCAGTTCGAGGACAGGTGCTAATGAAAAACTGTTTTTT
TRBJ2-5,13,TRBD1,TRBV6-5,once,CASSYDRAETQYF,TGTGCCAGCAGTTACGACAGGGCGGAGACCCAGTACTTC
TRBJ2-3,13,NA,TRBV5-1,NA,CASSPSLTDTQYF,TGCGCCAGCAGCCCTTCCCTCACAGATACGCAGTATTTT
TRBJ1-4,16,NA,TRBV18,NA,CASSPHPEATNEKLFF,TGTGCCAGCTCACCACACCCTGAGGCAACTAATGAAAAACTGTTTTTT
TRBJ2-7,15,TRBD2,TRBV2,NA,CASILLAGSLYEQYF,TGTGCCAGCATTCTATTAGCGGGTAGCCTCTACGAGCAGTACTTC
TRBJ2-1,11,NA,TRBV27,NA,CATLSGNEQFF,TGTGCCACCCTCAGTGGCAATGAGCAGTTCTTC
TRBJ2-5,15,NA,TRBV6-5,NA,CASSFFIGREETQYF,TGTGCCAGCAGTTTCTTCATCGGCAGGGAAGAGACCCAGTACTTC
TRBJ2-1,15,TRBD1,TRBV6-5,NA,CASRGDRGLYNEQFF,TGTGCCAGCAGAGGGGACAGGGGGCTTTACAATGAGCAGTTCTTC
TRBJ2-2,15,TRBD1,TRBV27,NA,CASGVTGFGTGELFF,TGTGCCAGCGGAGTGACAGGGTTCGGCACCGGGGAGCTGTTTTTT
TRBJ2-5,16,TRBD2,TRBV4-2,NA,CASSQGRAGGLETQYF,TGTGCCAGCAGCCAAGGACGAGCGGGAGGACTAGAGACCCAGTACTTC
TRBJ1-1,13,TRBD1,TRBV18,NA,CASSPTGITEAFF,TGTGCCAGCTCACCGACAGGGATCACTGAAGCTTTCTTT
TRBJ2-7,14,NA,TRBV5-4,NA,CASSLNGQFYEQYF,TGTGCCAGCAGCTTGAACGGACAGTTCTACGAGCAGTACTTC
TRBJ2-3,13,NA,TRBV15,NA,CATSQTNTDTQYF,TGTGCCACCAGTCAAACTAACACAGATACGCAGTATTTT
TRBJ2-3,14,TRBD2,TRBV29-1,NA,CSGTGTISTDTQYF,TGCAGCGGTACCGGGACTATTAGCACAGATACGCAGTATTTT
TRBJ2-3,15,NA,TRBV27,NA,CASPLRVRESHPQYF,TGTGCCAGCCCACTCAGGGTGCGTGAGTCTCATCCGCAGTATTTT
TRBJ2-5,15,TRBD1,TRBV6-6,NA,CASSYSQGLQETQYF,TGTGCCAGCAGTTACTCACAGGGGCTCCAAGAGACCCAGTACTTC
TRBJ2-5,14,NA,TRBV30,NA,CAWSGLTSKETQYF,TGTGCCTGGAGTGGGCTAACTAGCAAGGAGACCCAGTACTTC
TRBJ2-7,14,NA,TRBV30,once,CAWSVSQGPYEQYF,TGTGCCTGGAGTGTATCCCAGGGCCCGTACGAGCAGTACTTC
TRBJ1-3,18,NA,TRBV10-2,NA,CASSESGGLSISGNTIYF,TGCGCCAGCAGTGAGTCGGGGGGACTGTCTATCTCTGGAAACACCATATATTTT
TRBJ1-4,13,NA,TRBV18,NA,CASSPSINEKLFF,TGTGCCAGCTCACCATCCATTAATGAAAAACTGTTTTTT
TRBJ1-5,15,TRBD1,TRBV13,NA,CASSSRVQGDQPQHF,TGTGCCAGCAGCTCCCGGGTCCAGGGGGATCAGCCCCAGCATTTT
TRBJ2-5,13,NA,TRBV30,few,CAWSVREGETQYF,TGTGCCTGGAGTGTAAGAGAGGGAGAGACCCAGTACTTC
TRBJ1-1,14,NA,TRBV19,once,CASTSQGEDTEAFF,TGTGCCAGTACTTCACAGGGAGAGGACACTGAAGCTTTCTTT
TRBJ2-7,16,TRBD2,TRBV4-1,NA,CASSQVTSGRSYEQYF,TGCGCCAGCAGCCAAGTGACTAGCGGGAGGTCCTACGAGCAGTACTTC
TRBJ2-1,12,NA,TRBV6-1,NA,CASSEESSEQFF,TGTGCCAGCAGTGAAGAGAGTTCTGAGCAGTTCTTC
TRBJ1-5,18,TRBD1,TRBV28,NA,CASSSGTGGEGSNQPQHF,TGTGCCAGCAGCTCGGGGACAGGGGGCGAAGGGAGCAATCAGCCCCAGCATTTT
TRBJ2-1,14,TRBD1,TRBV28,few,CASRLGTGINEQFF,TGTGCCAGCAGGTTAGGGACAGGGATTAATGAGCAGTTCTTC
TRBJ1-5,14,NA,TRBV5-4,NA,CASSYWGVNQPQHF,TGTGCCAGCAGCTACTGGGGGGTTAATCAGCCCCAGCATTTT
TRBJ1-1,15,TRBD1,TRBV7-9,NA,CASSPRQGEKSEAFF,TGTGCCAGCAGCCCTAGACAGGGGGAGAAATCTGAAGCTTTCTTT
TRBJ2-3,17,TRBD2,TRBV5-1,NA,CASSLEVGGQGTDTQYF,TGCGCCAGCAGCTTGGAGGTGGGAGGGCAGGGCACAGATACGCAGTATTTT
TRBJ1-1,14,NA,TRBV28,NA,CASSLRNRDTEAFF,TGTGCCAGCAGTTTAAGGAACAGGGACACTGAAGCTTTCTTT
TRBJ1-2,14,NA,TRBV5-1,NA,CASSLEGDRHGYTF,TGCGCCAGCAGCTTGGAAGGAGATCGCCATGGCTACACCTTC
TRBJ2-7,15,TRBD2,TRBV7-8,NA,CASSLATSGAYEQYF,TGTGCCAGCAGCTTAGCGACTAGCGGAGCCTACGAGCAGTACTTC
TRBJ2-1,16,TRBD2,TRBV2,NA,CASSGLAGGAYNEQFF,TGTGCCAGCAGTGGACTAGCGGGAGGGGCCTACAATGAGCAGTTCTTC
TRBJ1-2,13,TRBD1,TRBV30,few,CAWESLDRNGYTF,TGTGCCTGGGAGTCCCTGGACAGGAATGGCTACACCTTC
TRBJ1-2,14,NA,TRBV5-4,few,CASSLDGGANGYTF,TGTGCCAGCAGCTTGGATGGAGGGGCAAATGGCTACACCTTC
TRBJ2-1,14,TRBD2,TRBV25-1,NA,CASSLAGDGNEQFF,TGTGCCAGCAGCCTAGCGGGAGATGGTAATGAGCAGTTCTTC
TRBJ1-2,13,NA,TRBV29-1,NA,CSVAGVGRGGYTF,TGCAGCGTTGCGGGGGTGGGTCGGGGTGGCTACACCTTC
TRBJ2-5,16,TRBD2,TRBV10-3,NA,CAIRDPGLAGRETQYF,TGTGCCATCAGGGACCCGGGACTAGCGGGAAGGGAGACCCAGTACTTC
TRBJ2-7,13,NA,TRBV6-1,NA,CASSAGGGYEQYF,TGTGCCAGCAGTGCGGGGGGCGGCTACGAGCAGTACTTC